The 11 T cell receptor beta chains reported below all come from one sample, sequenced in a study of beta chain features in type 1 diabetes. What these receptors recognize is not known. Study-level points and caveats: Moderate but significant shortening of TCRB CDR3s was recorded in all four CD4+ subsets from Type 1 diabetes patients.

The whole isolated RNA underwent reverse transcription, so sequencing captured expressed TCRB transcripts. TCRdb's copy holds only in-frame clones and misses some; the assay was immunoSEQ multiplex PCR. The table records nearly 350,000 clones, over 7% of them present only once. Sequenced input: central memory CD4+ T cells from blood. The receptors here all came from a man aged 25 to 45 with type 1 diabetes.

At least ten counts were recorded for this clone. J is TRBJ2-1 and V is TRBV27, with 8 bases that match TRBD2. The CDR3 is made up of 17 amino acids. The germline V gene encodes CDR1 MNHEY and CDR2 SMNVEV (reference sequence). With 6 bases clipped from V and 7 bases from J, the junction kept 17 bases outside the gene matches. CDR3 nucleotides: TGTGCCAGCAGCCGGATCGGGGGGGCAAATGTTCGAAATGAGCAGTTCTTC. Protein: CASSRIGGANVRNEQFF.

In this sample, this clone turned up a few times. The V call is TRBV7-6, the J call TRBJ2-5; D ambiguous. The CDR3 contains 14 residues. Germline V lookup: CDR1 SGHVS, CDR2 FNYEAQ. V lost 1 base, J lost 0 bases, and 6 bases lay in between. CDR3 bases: TGTGCCAGCAGCTTAGACTCGTACCAAGAGACCCAGTACTTC. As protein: CASSLDSYQETQYF. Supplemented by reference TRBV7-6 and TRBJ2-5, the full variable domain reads GAGVSQSPRYKVTKRGQDVALRCDPISGHVSLYWYRQALGQGPEFLTYFNYEAQQDKSGLPNDRFSAERPEGSISTLTIQRTEQRDSAMYRCASSLDSYQETQYFGPGTRLLVL.

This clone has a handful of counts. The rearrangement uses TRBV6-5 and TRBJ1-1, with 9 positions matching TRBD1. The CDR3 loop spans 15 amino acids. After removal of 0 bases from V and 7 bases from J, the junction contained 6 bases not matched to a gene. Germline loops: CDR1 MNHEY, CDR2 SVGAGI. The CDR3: CASSYSKGQGFEAFF. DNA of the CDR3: TGTGCCAGCAGTTACTCGAAGGGACAGGGTTTTGAAGCTTTCTTT.

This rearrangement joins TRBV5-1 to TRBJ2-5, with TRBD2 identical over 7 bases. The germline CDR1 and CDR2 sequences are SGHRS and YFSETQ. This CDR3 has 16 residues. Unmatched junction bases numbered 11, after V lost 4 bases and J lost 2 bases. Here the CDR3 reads CASSPDGGGVQETQYF. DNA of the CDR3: TGCGCCAGCAGCCCTGACGGGGGAGGGGTTCAAGAGACCCAGTACTTC.

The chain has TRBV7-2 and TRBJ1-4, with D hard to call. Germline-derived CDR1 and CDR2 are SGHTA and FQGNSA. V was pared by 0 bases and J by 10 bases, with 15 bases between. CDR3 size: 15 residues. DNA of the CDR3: TGTGCCAGCAGCTTAGCGCAGGACCGCTCTGGAAAACTGTTTTTT. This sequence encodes CASSLAQDRSGKLFF.

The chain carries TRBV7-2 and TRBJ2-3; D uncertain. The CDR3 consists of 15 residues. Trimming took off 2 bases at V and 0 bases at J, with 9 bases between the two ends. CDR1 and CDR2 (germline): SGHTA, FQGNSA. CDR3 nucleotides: TGTGCCAGCAGCTTATCTAAGGGTAGCACAGATACGCAGTATTTT. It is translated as CASSLSKGSTDTQYF.

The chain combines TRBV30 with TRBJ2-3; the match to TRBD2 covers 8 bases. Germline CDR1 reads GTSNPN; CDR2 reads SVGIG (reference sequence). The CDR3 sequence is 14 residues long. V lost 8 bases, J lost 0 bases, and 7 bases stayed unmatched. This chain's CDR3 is CAPRGGRSTDTQYF. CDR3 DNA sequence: TGTGCCCCACGGGGGGGCCGAAGCACAGATACGCAGTATTTT.

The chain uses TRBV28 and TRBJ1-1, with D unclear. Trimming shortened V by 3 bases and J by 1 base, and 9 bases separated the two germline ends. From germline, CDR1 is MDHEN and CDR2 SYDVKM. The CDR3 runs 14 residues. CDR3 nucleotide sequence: TGTGCCAGCAGTTTGGTAGCCGGGAACACTGAAGCTTTCTTT. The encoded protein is CASSLVAGNTEAFF. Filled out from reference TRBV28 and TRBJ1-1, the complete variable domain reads DVKVTQSSRYLVKRTGEKVFLECVQDMDHENMFWYRQDPGLGLRLIYFSYDVKMKEKGDIPEGYSVSREKKERFSLILESASTNQTSMYLCASSLVAGNTEAFFGQGTRLTVV.

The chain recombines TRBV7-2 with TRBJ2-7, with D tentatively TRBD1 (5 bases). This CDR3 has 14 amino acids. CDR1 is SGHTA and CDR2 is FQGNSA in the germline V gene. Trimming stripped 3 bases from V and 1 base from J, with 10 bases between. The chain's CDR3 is CASSFLGVSYEQYF. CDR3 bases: TGTGCCAGCAGCTTTCTAGGGGTTTCCTACGAGCAGTACTTC. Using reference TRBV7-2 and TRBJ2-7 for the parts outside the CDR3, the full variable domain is GAGVSQSPSNKVTEKGKDVELRCDPISGHTALYWYRQSLGQGLEFLIYFQGNSAPDKSGLPSDRFSAERTGGSVSTLTIQRTQQEDSAVYLCASSFLGVSYEQYFGPGTRLTVT.

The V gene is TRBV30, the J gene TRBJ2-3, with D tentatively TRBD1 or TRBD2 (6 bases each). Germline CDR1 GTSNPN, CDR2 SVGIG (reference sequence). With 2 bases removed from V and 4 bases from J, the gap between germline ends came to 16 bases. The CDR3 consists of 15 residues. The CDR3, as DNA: TGTGCCTGGAGTAGGGGGGAGACATATTCAGATACGCAGTATTTT. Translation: CAWSRGETYSDTQYF.

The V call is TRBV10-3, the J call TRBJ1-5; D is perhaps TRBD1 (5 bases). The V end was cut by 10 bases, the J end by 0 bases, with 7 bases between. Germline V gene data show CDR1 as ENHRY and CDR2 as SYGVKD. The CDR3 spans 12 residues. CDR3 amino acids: CASRDSNQPQHF. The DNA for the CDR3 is TGTGCCAGCAGGGATAGCAATCAGCCCCAGCATTTT.